The 8 T cell receptor beta chains in this list originate from one sample, sequenced in a study of shared clonotypes between healthy human individuals. The method was immunoSEQ multiplex PCR; TCRdb's version includes in-frame clones alone and lacks a portion of them. The sample holds 450,000 to 500,000 clones; roughly 80% are singletons and the top ten take 12%. Sample: PBMCs. The receptors shown here come from a woman in her thirties or forties in good health. Some clones in this sample may be carry-over from other donors' samples.

V usage is TRBV7-6 and J usage is TRBJ2-7; D not certain. The CDR3 loop spans 14 amino acids. V was trimmed by 1 base and J by 4 bases, leaving 11 bases between them. CDR1 is SGHVS and CDR2 is FNYEAQ in the germline V gene. CDR3 region: CASSLGQAFYEQYF. The CDR3 DNA reads TGTGCCAGCAGCTTAGGACAAGCCTTTTACGAGCAGTACTTC.

This clone has only a few counts. V gene TRBV19 combines with J gene TRBJ2-7; TRBD1 aligns across 10 bases. CDR3 length: 15 residues. The V gene's germline CDR1 is LNHDA and CDR2 SQIVND (reference sequence). The ends lost 3 bases at V and 2 bases at J; junction bases unmatched: 4. The CDR3 DNA reads as TGTGCCAGTAGTATCATCGGGACAGGGGCCTACGAGCAGTACTTC. Encoded protein: CASSIIGTGAYEQYF.

This clone occurred once. One junction end does not reproduce the germline sequence, and a read error may be involved. The chain links TRBV5-5 to TRBJ2-2, with D possibly TRBD1 on 6 matching bases. The CDR3 length is 17 residues. CDR1 and CDR2 from the germline V gene are SGHKS and YYEKEE (reference sequence). The CDR3 is CASSQDSWAGVAGELFF. DNA of the CDR3: TGCGCCAGCAGCCAAGATTCATGGGCAGGGGTCGCAGGGGAGCTGTTTTTT.

The V and J genes are TRBV2 and TRBJ2-2; D is perhaps TRBD2 (6 bases). The ends were cut back, 4 bases at V and 2 bases at J, with 20 bases in the middle. Germline V lookup: CDR1 SNHLY, CDR2 FYNNEI. The CDR3 contains 18 residues. The CDR3 DNA sequence: TGTGCCAGCAGTGTCGCAGGGTTGGACTACGGTAACACCGGGGAGCTGTTTTTT. This encodes CASSVAGLDYGNTGELFF. Based on the CDR3 plus reference TRBV2 and TRBJ2-2, the full variable domain is EPEVTQTPSHQVTQMGQEVILRCVPISNHLYFYWYRQILGQKVEFLVSFYNNEISEKSEIFDDQFSVERPDGSNFTLKIRSTKLEDSAMYFCASSVAGLDYGNTGELFFGEGSRLTVL.

This clone was observed a few times. V gene TRBV19 combines with J gene TRBJ2-5; 8 bases agree with TRBD2. The CDR3 totals 15 residues. J gave up 0 bases and V 5 bases, and 5 bases lay outside the gene matches. CDR1 is LNHDA and CDR2 is SQIVND in the germline V gene (reference sequence). DNA of the CDR3: TGTGCCAGTAGTGAGGGACTAGGGTACCAAGAGACCCAGTACTTC. Its translation is CASSEGLGYQETQYF.

Concerning this clone: One end of the junction fails to match germline, which may point to a read error. The chain is built from TRBV2 and TRBJ1-5; weak D call: TRBD1 (6 bases). Germline lookup yields CDR1 SNHLY and CDR2 FYNNEI. The CDR3 extends over 12 amino acids. CDR3: CVSKDSNQPQHF. The CDR3 region has the DNA TGTGTCAGCAAGGACAGTAATCAGCCCCAGCATTTT.

Only one count was recorded for this clone. DNA for the CDR3: TGTGCCAGCAGCTTACGTCTTTCGGGCCCGGGGACCCAGTACTTC. It encodes CASSLRLSGPGTQYF. The genes are TRBV7-9 and TRBJ2-5, with D unclear. Germline CDR1 reads SEHNR; CDR2 reads FQNEAQ (reference sequence). The V end lost 2 bases, the J end lost 7 bases, and 17 bases lay between the germline ends. The CDR3 is made up of 15 amino acids. Supplemented by reference TRBV7-9 and TRBJ2-5, the full variable domain reads DTGVSQNPRHKITKRGQNVTFRCDPISEHNRLYWYRQTLGQGPEFLTYFQNEAQLEKSRLLSDRFSAERPKGSFSTLEIQRTEQGDSAMYLCASSLRLSGPGTQYFGPGTRLLVL.

This chain connects TRBV29-1 to TRBJ2-5; 7 bases agree with TRBD1. Germline V gene lookup returns CDR1 SQVTM and CDR2 ANQGSEA. The CDR3 sequence is 12 residues long. V gave up 5 bases and J gave up 2 bases; unmatched junction bases: 2. CDR3 bases: TGCAGCGTTTACAGGGGACAAGAGACCCAGTACTTC. This translates into CSVYRGQETQYF. The complete variable domain, with remaining parts taken from reference TRBV29-1 and TRBJ2-5, reads SAVISQKPSRDICQRGTSLTIQCQVDSQVTMMFWYRQQPGQSLTLIATANQGSEATYESGFVIDKFPISRPNLTFSTLTVSNMSPEDSSIYLCSVYRGQETQYFGPGTRLLVL.